The TCR beta chain under discussion was sequenced for a study of tumor-infiltrating lymphocytes in primary liver carcinoma. Many counts were recorded for this clonotype. Total RNA amounting to about 520 ng was the source from which TCR beta cDNA was made with a constant-region primer. Three nested multiplex PCR rounds of slightly modified ARM-PCR generated TCR beta libraries. One entry per CDR3 protein results from TCRdb running MiXCR on the multiplex PCR reads. The table lists 250,000 to 350,000 distinct CDR3 sequences, about three fifths of them singletons, with approximately 17% in the top ten. Out of unsorted whole blood came the blood RNA, and germline DNA was extracted as well. Patients had chronic HBV infection and were treatment-naive. The sample taken for sequencing was peripheral blood. The source is a woman in her thirties with primary liver carcinoma and hepatitis B virus infection.

CDR3 in amino acids: CASSQTPQGRNQPQHF. CDR3 sequence (DNA): TGCGCCAGCAGCCAAACCCCACAGGGCCGCAATCAGCCCCAGCATTTT. This rearrangement joins TRBV4-1 to TRBJ1-5, with TRBD1 as a possible D gene (6 bases). CDR1 and CDR2 (germline): MGHRA, YSYEKL. Trimming cost V 2 bases and J 2 bases, with 13 bases left between them. CDR3 size: 16 residues.